This entry lists 2 T cell receptor beta chains sequenced from one sample in a study of T-cell reconstitution after alpha-beta-depleted transplantation in children (dated by TCRdb to 2016 to 2017). Libraries came from PCR. The sample was run on an Illumina HiSeq 2500. TCR library preparation used molecular barcoding, with unique molecular identifiers applied to normalize quantification of the TCRbeta repertoire. Through fastp at Q25 and MiXCR, TCRdb rebuilt clones from the public reads, retaining in-frame beta chains. Entries that share a CDR3 protein sequence are merged under the most common genes and DNA. For this sample there are about 360,000 distinct CDR3 sequences; about an eighth appear just once. Clones ranked in the top ten supply 4% to 5.5% of the sample. The sample was PBMCs, taken from the stem cell graft. The origin of the receptors is a human donor who donated a stem cell graft to a child with Fanconi anemia.

The sample holds many counts of this clonotype. J is TRBJ2-1 and V is TRBV10-3, with D perhaps TRBD1 (6 bases). CDR1 ENHRY and CDR2 SYGVKD come from the germline V gene. Trimming removed 6 bases from V and 2 bases from J, with 11 bases in between. The CDR3 consists of 14 residues. The CDR3 here is CAIRRTETYNEQFF. The CDR3 bases are TGTGCCATCAGGCGGACAGAAACCTACAATGAGCAGTTCTTC.

This chain uses TRBV2 with TRBJ2-7, with 7 bases lining up with TRBD1. V lost 2 bases, J lost 1 base, and 8 bases stayed unmatched. The CDR3 spans 16 residues. Germline CDR1 SNHLY, CDR2 FYNNEI. The CDR3 DNA reads as TGTGCCAGCAGTGAACAGGGGGTCCGCCTTTCCTACGAGCAGTACTTC. Protein product: CASSEQGVRLSYEQYF.